A single sample is the source of the 20 T cell receptor beta chains below, sequenced in a study of blood T cell repertoires in COVID-19. Repertoires were generated with immunoSEQ multiplex PCR, while TCRdb's copy carries only in-frame clones and drops some. This table holds about 92,000 clones, about 89% found once. The sequencing sample was made of peripheral blood. The receptors originated from a human donor with active COVID-19. The donor label of this sample is uncertain.

The gene calls are TRBV7-8 and TRBJ1-5; TRBD1 might be the D (5 bases). The V gene's germline CDR1 is SGHVS and CDR2 FQNEAQ. The CDR3 contains 16 residues. V lost 0 bases to trimming and J lost 7 bases, with 16 bases between them. The CDR3 DNA is TGTGCCAGCAGCTTAGCTCGGATGGACATCCGGCAGCCCCAGCATTTT. Its translation is CASSLARMDIRQPQHF.

This clone has just one count. The chain links TRBV7-8 to TRBJ2-1; D ambiguous. Per the germline V gene, CDR1 is SGHVS and CDR2 is FQNEAQ. Trimming left V 1 base short and J 0 bases short, with 13 bases between. CDR3 length: 17 amino acids. The CDR3, as DNA: TGTGCCAGCAGCTTAGTTGTTCGCACAAGCTCCTACAATGAGCAGTTCTTC. As protein: CASSLVVRTSSYNEQFF.

This chain connects TRBV9 to TRBJ1-6; a weak D match, TRBD1 (5 bases). V gave up 4 bases and J gave up 6 bases, with 11 bases separating them. Germline V CDR1 and CDR2: SGDLS, YYNGEE. The CDR3 has 14 amino acids. The CDR3 nucleotides are TGTGCCAGCAGCTCCAAGACAGTTAATTCACCCCTCCACTTT. It codes for CASSSKTVNSPLHF.

V and J are TRBV28 and TRBJ1-1; D possibly corresponds to TRBD1 (5 bases). Trimming took 2 bases from V and 1 from J, leaving 5 bases between them. The CDR3 spans 13 residues. CDR1 is MDHEN and CDR2 is SYDVKM in the germline V gene. The CDR3, as DNA: TGTGCCAGCAGTTTACAGGGGAACACTGAAGCTTTCTTT. This sequence encodes CASSLQGNTEAFF.

The chain is built from TRBV6-2 or TRBV6-3 and TRBJ1-5; D is possibly TRBD1 (5 bases). Trimming took off 2 bases at V and 5 bases at J, with 19 bases between the two ends. CDR3 size: 17 residues. Germline V gene sequence: CDR1 MNHEY, CDR2 SVGEGT. CDR3 sequence (DNA): TGTGCCAGCAGTTACGGGCTAGGGGCAGGGTGGGATCAGCCCCAGCATTTT. Translation gives CASSYGLGAGWDQPQHF.

This clone was seen once. The chain uses TRBV5-1 and TRBJ2-5; no clear D. Per germline, CDR1 SGHRS and CDR2 YFSETQ. There are 11 residues in the CDR3. V was trimmed by 0 bases and J by 5 bases, leaving 2 bases between them. The CDR3 sequence: CASSLAETQYF. DNA of the CDR3: TGCGCCAGCAGCTTGGCGGAGACCCAGTACTTC.

V gene TRBV7-6 combines with J gene TRBJ1-6; 7 bases line up with TRBD1. The CDR3 runs 16 residues. The ends lost 0 bases at V and 7 bases at J; junction bases unmatched: 6. The germline gives CDR1 SGHVS, CDR2 FNYEAQ. In DNA form, the CDR3 reads TGTGCCAGCAGCTTAGCACAGGGGCTTATAAATTCACCCCTCCACTTT. Protein: CASSLAQGLINSPLHF.

The sample holds a few counts of this clone. The J gene is TRBJ2-4, the V gene TRBV3-1 (or the pseudogene TRBV3-2); D is unclear. The CDR3 spans 13 residues. V lost 1 base and J lost 6, with 7 bases in between. Germline CDR1 and CDR2: LGHDT and YNNKEL (reference sequence). CDR3 nucleotide sequence: TGTGCCAGCAGCCAAGGATCCAGAAACATTCAGTACTTC. Translated: CASSQGSRNIQYF.

The CDR3 coding sequence is TGCGCCAGCAGCGCCGAGGGAAACACCATATATTTT. As protein: CASSAEGNTIYF. The chain uses TRBV5-1 and TRBJ1-3; D unresolved. V shed 4 bases and J shed 4 bases, with 6 bases lying between them. This CDR3 contains 12 residues. Germline loops: CDR1 SGHRS, CDR2 YFSETQ.

The rearrangement uses TRBV14 and TRBJ2-3; 7 positions agree with TRBD2. The germline V gene encodes CDR1 SGHDN and CDR2 FVKESK. The CDR3 is made up of 17 amino acids. V trimming: 0 bases; J trimming: 2 bases; junction bases outside the gene matches: 8. The CDR3 DNA reads as TGTGCCAGCAGCCAAGATGTGGAGCGGGGCTACACAGATACGCAGTATTTT. Translation: CASSQDVERGYTDTQYF.

The genes are TRBV2 and TRBJ1-3, with a weak D call TRBD1 (6 bases). Looked up from germline, CDR1 is SNHLY and CDR2 is FYNNEI. V lost 1 base and J 1 base, leaving 23 bases between the germline ends. CDR3 length: 20 residues. The CDR3 protein is CASSEEGVHVSSVSGNTIYF. The CDR3 nucleotides read TGTGCCAGCAGTGAAGAGGGGGTCCATGTCTCATCGGTTTCTGGAAACACCATATATTTT.

V usage is TRBV6-6 and J usage is TRBJ2-5; possibly TRBD1 for D (5 bases). The CDR3 has 14 amino acids. Trimming stripped 0 bases from V and 5 bases from J, with 10 bases between. Germline V CDR1 and CDR2: MNHNY, SVGAGI (reference sequence). In DNA, the CDR3 is TGTGCCAGCAGTTACTCGAAGGCAGGGGAGACCCAGTACTTC. Amino acid sequence: CASSYSKAGETQYF.

This chain joins TRBV5-1 and TRBJ2-1, with 9 bases fitting TRBD2. Unmatched junction bases numbered 8, after V lost 1 base and J lost 0 bases. The germline gives CDR1 SGHRS, CDR2 YFSETQ. The CDR3 contains 18 residues. The CDR3 loop is CASSLFQRGASSYNEQFF. For the CDR3, the DNA is TGCGCCAGCAGCTTGTTCCAGCGGGGGGCCAGCTCCTACAATGAGCAGTTCTTC.

The rearrangement links TRBV7-9 to TRBJ2-7; 9 bases line up with TRBD1. Losses at the gene ends were 5 bases for V and 4 bases for J; bases not matched to a gene: 6. The CDR3 extends over 14 amino acids. Germline V gene lookup returns CDR1 SEHNR and CDR2 FQNEAQ (reference sequence). The CDR3 loop reads CASSPGTGSYEQYF. The CDR3 DNA is TGTGCCAGCAGCCCCGGGACAGGGTCTTACGAGCAGTACTTC.

This chain joins TRBV11-1 and TRBJ2-5; 10 bases agree with TRBD2. Germline CDR1 is SGHAT and CDR2 is FQDESV (reference sequence). The junction had 8 bases not matched to a gene; V was cut back by 3 bases and J by 4 bases. The CDR3 is 16 residues long. CDR3 in amino acids: CASSFVASGGRETQYF. The CDR3 coding sequence is TGTGCCAGCAGCTTTGTGGCTAGCGGGGGTAGAGAGACCCAGTACTTC.

The V gene is TRBV29-1, the J gene TRBJ2-2; D not certain. Germline V gives CDR1 SQVTM, CDR2 ANQGSEA. This CDR3 is built from 13 residues. Between the trimmed V and J ends, which lost 7 bases and 1 base, there was a span of 10 bases. The CDR3 protein is CSDRTENTGELFF. The CDR3 DNA reads TGCAGCGATAGAACAGAGAACACCGGGGAGCTGTTTTTT.

Comment on this clone: The junction and the germline gene differ at one end; a read error may be behind it. The chain carries TRBV6-1 and TRBJ2-7; D is undetermined. CDR3 size: 12 residues. CDR1 and CDR2 from the germline V gene are MNHNS and SASEGT. The CDR3 DNA reads TGTGCCAGCAGTGAAGTTGACGGAGAGGAACGCTTC. It codes for CASSEVDGEERF.

The CDR3 spells CASSQDGGADQPQHF. DNA of the CDR3: TGTGCCAGCAGCCAAGATGGGGGGGCCGATCAGCCCCAGCATTTT. The chain links TRBV4-2 to TRBJ1-5; D perhaps matches TRBD1 (6 bases). The CDR3 runs 15 residues. V shed 0 bases and J shed 5 bases, with 11 bases lying between them. From germline, CDR1 is LGHNA and CDR2 YNFKEQ.

The chain has TRBV5-6 and TRBJ1-5; tentative D call: TRBD1 (6 bases). The V end was cut by 3 bases, the J end by 1 base, with 14 bases between. This CDR3 spans 16 amino acids. Germline CDR1 reads SGHDT; CDR2 reads YYEEEE. This CDR3 reads CASSSLQGWSNQPQHF. CDR3 nucleotides: TGTGCCAGCAGCTCCCTACAGGGTTGGAGCAATCAGCCCCAGCATTTT.

J is TRBJ1-1 and V is TRBV5-4; D gene uncertain. The V end was cut by 0 bases, the J end by 0 bases, with 6 bases between. Germline V lookup: CDR1 SGHNT, CDR2 YYREEE (reference sequence). The CDR3 covers 14 residues. CDR3 region: CASSLEPVNTEAFF. CDR3 sequence (DNA): TGTGCCAGCAGCTTGGAGCCGGTGAACACTGAAGCTTTCTTT.